The text below deals with one T cell receptor beta chain. These data originate in a study of blood T cell repertoires in COVID-19. Overall study context: There were acute and convalescent COVID-19 samples, and they came from the United States, Italy and Spain. From T cells, B-cell-depleted T cells, or PBMCs came the material, which was cDNA or gDNA.

Germline V lookup: CDR1 MNHEY, CDR2 SVGAGI. V trimming: 0 bases; J trimming: 0 bases; junction bases outside the gene matches: 2. The CDR3 contains 16 residues. The data were produced by immunoSEQ multiplex PCR, yet TCRdb's version contains in-frame clones alone and is incomplete. The sample lists 200,000 to 250,000 clones, 84% occurring once. This receptor was obtained from a woman aged 80 or over with active or convalescent COVID-19. The chain is built from TRBV6-5 and TRBJ2-3, with 8 bases identical to TRBD2. The sample consisted of peripheral blood. Here the CDR3 reads CASSYSSGASTDTQYF. The CDR3 DNA follows: TGTGCCAGCAGTTACTCTAGCGGGGCTAGCACAGATACGCAGTATTTT.